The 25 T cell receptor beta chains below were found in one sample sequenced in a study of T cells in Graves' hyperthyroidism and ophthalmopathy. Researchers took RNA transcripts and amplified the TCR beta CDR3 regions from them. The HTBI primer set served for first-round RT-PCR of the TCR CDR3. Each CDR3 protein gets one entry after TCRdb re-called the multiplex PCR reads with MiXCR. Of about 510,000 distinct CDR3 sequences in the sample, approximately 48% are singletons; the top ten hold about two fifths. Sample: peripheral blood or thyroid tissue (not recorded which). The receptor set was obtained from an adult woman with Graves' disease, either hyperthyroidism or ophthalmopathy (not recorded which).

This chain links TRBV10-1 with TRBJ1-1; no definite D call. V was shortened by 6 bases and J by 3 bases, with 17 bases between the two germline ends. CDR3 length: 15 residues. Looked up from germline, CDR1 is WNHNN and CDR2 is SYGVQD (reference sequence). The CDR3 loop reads CASSPARVSDTEAFF. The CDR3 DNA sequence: TGCGCCAGCAGCCCGGCGCGCGTATCGGACACTGAAGCTTTCTTT.

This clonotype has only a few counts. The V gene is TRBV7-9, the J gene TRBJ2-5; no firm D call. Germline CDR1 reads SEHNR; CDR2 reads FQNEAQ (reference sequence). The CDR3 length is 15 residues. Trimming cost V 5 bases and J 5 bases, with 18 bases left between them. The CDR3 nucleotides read TGTGCCAGCAGCCCCCCTTCGGGTGGACGGGAGACCCAGTACTTC. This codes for CASSPPSGGRETQYF.

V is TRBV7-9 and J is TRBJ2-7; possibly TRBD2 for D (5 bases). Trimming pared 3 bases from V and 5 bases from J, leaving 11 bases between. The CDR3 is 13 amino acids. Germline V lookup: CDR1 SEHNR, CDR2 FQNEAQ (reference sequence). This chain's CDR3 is CASSFVGGNEQYF. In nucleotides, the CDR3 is TGTGCCAGCAGCTTCGTAGGAGGAAACGAGCAGTACTTC.

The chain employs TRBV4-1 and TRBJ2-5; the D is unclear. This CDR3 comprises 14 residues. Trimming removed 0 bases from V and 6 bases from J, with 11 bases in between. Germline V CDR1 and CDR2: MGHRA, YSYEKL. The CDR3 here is CASSQDPSGKTQYF. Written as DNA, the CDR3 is TGCGCCAGCAGCCAAGATCCTAGTGGAAAGACCCAGTACTTC.

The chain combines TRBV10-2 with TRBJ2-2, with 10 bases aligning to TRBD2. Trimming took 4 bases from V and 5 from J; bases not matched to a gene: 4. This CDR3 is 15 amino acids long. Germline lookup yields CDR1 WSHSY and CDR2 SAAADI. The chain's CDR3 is CASSAASGRTGELFF. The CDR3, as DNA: TGCGCCAGCAGTGCGGCTAGCGGGAGAACCGGGGAGCTGTTTTTT.

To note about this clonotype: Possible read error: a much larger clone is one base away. The CDR3 sequence is CSAEKAPHEQHF. CDR3 DNA sequence: TGCAGTGCCGAAAAAGCTCCTCACGAGCAGCACTTC. The chain links TRBV20-1 to TRBJ2-7; D unclear. The CDR3 contains 12 residues. CDR1 is DFQATT and CDR2 is SNEGSKA in the germline V gene (reference sequence).

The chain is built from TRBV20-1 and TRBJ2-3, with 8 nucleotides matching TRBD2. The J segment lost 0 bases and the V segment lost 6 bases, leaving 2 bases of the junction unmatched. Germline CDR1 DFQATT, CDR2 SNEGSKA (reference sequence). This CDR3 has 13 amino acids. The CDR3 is CSAKRGSTDTQYF. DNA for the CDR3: TGCAGTGCCAAGCGGGGGAGCACAGATACGCAGTATTTT.

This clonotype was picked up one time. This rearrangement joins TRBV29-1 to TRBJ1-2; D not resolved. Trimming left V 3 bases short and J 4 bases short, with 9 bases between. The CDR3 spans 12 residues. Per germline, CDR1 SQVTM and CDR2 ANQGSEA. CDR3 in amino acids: CSVDEDGYGYTF. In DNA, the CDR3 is TGCAGCGTTGACGAAGACGGCTATGGCTACACCTTC.

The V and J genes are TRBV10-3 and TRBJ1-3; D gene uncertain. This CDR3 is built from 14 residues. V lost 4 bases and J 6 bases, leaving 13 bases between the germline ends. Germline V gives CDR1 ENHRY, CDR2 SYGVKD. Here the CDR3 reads CAISVGVQKNTIYF. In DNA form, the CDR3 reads TGTGCCATCAGTGTTGGTGTACAGAAAAACACCATATATTTT.

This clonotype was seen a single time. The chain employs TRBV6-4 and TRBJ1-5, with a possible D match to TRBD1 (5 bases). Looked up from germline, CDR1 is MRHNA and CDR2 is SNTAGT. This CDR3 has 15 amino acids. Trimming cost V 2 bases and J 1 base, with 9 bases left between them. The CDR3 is CASSDTAGSNQPQHF. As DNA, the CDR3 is TGTGCCAGCAGTGACACGGCAGGGAGCAATCAGCCCCAGCATTTT.

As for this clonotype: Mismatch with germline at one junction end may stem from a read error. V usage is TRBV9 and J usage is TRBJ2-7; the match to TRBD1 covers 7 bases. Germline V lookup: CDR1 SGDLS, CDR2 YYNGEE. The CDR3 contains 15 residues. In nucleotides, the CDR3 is TGCGCCAGCAGCTTGACAGGGTTAAGTTCCTACGAGCAGTACTTC. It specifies CASSLTGLSSYEQYF.

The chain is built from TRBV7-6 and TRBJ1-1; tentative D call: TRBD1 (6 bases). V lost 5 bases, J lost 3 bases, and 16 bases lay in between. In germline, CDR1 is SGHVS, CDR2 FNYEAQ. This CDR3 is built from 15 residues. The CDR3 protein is CASSRGQPSYTEAFF. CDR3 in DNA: TGTGCCAGCAGCAGAGGACAGCCTTCCTACACTGAAGCTTTCTTT.

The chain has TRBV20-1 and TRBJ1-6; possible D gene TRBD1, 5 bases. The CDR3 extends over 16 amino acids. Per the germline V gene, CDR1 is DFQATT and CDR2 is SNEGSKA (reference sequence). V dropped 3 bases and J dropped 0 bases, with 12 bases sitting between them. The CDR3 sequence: CSASTAGSSYNSPLHF. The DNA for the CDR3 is TGCAGTGCTAGTACGGCAGGGAGCTCCTATAATTCACCCCTCCACTTT.

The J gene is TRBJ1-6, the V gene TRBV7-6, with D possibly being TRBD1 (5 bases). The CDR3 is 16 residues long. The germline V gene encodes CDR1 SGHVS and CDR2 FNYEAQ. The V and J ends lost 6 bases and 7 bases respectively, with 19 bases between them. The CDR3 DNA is TGTGCCAGCAGTTACGGGGCAGGCGAAGGGAATTCACCCCTCCACTTT. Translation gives CASSYGAGEGNSPLHF.

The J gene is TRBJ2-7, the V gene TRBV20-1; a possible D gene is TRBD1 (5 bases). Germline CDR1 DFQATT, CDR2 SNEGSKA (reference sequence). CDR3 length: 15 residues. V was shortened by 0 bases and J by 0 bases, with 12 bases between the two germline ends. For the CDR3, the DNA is TGCAGTGCTAGAGATGAGCAGGGTCCCTCCTACGAGCAGTACTTC. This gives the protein CSARDEQGPSYEQYF.

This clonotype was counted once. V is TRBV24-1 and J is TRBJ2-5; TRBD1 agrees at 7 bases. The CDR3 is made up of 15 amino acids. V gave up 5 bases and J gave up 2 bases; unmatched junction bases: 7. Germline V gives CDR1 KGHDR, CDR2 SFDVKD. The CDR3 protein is CATSARVTGQETQYF. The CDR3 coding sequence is TGTGCCACCAGTGCTAGAGTGACAGGGCAAGAGACCCAGTACTTC.

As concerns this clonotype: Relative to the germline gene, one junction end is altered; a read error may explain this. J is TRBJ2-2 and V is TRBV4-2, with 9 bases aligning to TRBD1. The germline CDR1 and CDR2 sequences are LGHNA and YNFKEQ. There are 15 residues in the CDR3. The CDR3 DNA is TGTGCCAGCAGCCCGACAGGGGGTAACCCCGGGGAGCTGTCTTTT. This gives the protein CASSPTGGNPGELSF.

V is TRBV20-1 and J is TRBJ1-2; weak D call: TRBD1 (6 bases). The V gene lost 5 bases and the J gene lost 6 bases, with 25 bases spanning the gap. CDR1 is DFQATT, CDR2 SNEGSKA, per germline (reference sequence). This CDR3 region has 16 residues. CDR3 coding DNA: TGCAGTGCTTCCGACCGGGACACTTCCGGGGACGATGGCTACACCTTC. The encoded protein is CSASDRDTSGDDGYTF.

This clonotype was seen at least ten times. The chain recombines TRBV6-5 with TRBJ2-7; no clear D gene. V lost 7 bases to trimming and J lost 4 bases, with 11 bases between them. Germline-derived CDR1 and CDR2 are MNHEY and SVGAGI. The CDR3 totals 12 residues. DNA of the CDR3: TGTGCCAGCACTGCCACGACTTACGAGCAGTACTTC. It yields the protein CASTATTYEQYF.

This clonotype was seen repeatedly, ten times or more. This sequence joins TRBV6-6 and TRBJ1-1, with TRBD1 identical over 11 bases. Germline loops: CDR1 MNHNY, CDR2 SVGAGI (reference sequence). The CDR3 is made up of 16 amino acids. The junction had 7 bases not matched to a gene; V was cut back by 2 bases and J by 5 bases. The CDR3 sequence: CASSYREGQGGTEAFF. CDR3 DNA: TGTGCCAGCAGTTACAGGGAGGGACAGGGGGGGACTGAAGCTTTCTTT.

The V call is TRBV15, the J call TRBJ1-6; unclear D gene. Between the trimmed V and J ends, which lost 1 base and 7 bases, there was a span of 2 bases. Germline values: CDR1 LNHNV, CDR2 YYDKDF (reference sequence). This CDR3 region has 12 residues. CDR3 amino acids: CATSRANSPLHF. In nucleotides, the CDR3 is TGTGCCACCAGCAGAGCCAATTCACCCCTCCACTTT.

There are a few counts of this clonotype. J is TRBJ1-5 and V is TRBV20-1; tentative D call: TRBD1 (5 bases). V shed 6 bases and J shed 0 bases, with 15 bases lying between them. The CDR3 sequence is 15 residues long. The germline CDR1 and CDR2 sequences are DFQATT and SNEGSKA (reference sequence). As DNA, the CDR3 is TGCAGTGCCCGAGGGCAGGGTGTTAGCAATCAGCCCCAGCATTTT. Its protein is CSARGQGVSNQPQHF.

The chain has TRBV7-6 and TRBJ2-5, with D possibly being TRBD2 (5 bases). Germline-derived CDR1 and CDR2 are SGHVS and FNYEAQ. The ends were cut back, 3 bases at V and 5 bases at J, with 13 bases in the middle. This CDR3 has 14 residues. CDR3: CASSFGPGGETQYF. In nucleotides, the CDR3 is TGTGCCAGCAGCTTTGGACCGGGCGGGGAGACCCAGTACTTC.

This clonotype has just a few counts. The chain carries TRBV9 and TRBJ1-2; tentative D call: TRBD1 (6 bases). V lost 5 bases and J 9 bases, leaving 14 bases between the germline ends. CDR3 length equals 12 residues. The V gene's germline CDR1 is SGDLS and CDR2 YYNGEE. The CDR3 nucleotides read TGTGCCAGCAGTGGGGGCCGTCAAAGCTACACCTTC. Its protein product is CASSGGRQSYTF.

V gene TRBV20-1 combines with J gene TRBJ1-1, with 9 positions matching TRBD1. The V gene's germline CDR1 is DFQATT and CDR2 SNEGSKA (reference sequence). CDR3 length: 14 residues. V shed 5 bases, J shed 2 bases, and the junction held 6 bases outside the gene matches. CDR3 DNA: TGCAGTGCTCCCGGGACAGGGATTAACACTGAAGCTTTCTTT. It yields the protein CSAPGTGINTEAFF.